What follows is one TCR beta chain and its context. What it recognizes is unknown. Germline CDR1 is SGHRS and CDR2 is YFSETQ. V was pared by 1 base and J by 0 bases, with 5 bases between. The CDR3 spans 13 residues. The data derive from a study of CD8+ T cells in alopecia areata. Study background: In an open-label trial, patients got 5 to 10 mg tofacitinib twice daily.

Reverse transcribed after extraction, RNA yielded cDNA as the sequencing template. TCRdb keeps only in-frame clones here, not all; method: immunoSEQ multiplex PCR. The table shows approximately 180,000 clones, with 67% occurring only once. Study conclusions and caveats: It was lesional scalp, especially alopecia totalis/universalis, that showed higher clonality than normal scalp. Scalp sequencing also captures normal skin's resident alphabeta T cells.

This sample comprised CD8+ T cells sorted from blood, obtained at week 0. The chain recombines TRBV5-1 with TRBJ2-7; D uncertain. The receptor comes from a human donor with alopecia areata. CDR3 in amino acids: CASSLRISYEQYF. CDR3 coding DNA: TGCGCCAGCAGCTTGCGGATCTCCTACGAGCAGTACTTC.